This TCR beta chain was profiled in a study of T cell changes during pregnancy in multiple sclerosis. The table came from immunoSEQ multiplex PCR; TCRdb's copy has only in-frame clones and leaves some out. Of tens of thousands of clones in the sample, over 90% were seen once. The CDR3 spans 16 residues. Between the trimmed V and J ends, which lost 4 bases and 2 bases, there was a span of 15 bases. The germline gives CDR1 MNHNY, CDR2 SVGAGI (reference sequence). J is TRBJ1-3 and V is TRBV6-6; TRBD1 might be the D (6 bases). The sample consisted of peripheral blood, taken in the third trimester of pregnancy. This TCR was sampled from a female donor with multiple sclerosis, enrolled in a pregnancy study. The CDR3 loop is CASSFITGLAGNTIYF. As DNA, the CDR3 is TGTGCCAGCAGTTTCATAACAGGGTTGGCTGGAAACACCATATATTTT.